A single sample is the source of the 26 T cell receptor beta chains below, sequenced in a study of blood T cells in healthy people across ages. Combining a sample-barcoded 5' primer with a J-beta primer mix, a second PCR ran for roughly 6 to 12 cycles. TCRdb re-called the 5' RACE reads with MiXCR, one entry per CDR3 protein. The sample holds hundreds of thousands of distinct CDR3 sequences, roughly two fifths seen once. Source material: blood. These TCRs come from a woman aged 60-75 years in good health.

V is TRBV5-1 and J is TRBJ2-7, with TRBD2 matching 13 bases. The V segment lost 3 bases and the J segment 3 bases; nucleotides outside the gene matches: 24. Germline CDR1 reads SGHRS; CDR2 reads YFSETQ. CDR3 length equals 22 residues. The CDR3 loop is CASSSTYKPLAGGSPTNYEQYF. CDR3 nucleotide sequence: TGCGCCAGCAGCTCCACCTATAAACCACTAGCGGGAGGGTCTCCAACTAACTACGAGCAGTACTTC.

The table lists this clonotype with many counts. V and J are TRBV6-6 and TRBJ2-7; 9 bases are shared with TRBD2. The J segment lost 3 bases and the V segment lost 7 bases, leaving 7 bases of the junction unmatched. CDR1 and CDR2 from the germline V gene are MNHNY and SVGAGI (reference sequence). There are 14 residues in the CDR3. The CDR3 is CASMPSGAFYEQYF. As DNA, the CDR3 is TGTGCCAGCATGCCTAGCGGGGCCTTCTACGAGCAGTACTTC.

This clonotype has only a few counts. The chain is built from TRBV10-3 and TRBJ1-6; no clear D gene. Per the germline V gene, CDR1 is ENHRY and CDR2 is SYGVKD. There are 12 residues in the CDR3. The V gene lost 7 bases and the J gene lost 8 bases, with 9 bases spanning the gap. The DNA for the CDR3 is TGTGCCATCATGGGTAGGGATTCACCCCTCCACTTT. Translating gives CAIMGRDSPLHF.

CDR3 amino acids: CSAHPSREGVDTQYF. The DNA of the CDR3 is TGCAGTGCTCATCCCTCGCGGGAGGGTGTAGATACGCAGTATTTT. The chain links TRBV20-1 to TRBJ2-3; 9 positions match TRBD2. CDR1 is DFQATT, CDR2 SNEGSKA, per germline (reference sequence). The CDR3 contains 15 residues. With V trimmed by 5 bases and J by 5 bases, 11 bases remained unmatched.

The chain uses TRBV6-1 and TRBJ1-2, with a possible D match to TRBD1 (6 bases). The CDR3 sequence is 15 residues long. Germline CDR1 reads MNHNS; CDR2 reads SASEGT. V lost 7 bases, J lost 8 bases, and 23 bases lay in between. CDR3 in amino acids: CASKSPWAGESGYTF. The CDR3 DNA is TGTGCCAGCAAATCGCCCTGGGCAGGGGAGAGCGGCTACACCTTC.

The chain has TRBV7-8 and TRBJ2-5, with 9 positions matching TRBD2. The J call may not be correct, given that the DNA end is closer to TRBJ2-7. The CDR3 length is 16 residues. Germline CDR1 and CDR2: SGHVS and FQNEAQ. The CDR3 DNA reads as TGTGCCAGCAGCAAAACCGGGACTAGCCCCCCACTCGAGCAGTACTTC. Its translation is CASSKTGTSPPLEQYF.

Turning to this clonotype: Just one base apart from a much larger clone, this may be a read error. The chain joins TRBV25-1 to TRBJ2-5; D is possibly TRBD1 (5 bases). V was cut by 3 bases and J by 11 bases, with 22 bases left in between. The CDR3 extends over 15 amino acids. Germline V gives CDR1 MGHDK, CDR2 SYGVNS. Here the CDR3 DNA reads TGTGCCAGCAGTGATAAGGGGCAGGGATCCTACGTGCAGTACTTC. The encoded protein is CASSDKGQGSYVQYF.

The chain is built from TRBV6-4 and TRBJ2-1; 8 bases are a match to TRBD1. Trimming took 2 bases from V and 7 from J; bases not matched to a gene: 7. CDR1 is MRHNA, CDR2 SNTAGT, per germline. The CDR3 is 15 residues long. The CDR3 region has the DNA TGTGCCAGCAGTGACGACAGGGGCTTGGATAATGAGCAGTTCTTC. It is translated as CASSDDRGLDNEQFF.

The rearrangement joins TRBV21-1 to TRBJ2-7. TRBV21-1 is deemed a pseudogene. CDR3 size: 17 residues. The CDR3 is CASSKAPFFGCPYEQYF. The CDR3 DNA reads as TGTGCCAGCAGCAAAGCGCCGTTCTTTGGTTGCCCCTACGAGCAGTACTTC.

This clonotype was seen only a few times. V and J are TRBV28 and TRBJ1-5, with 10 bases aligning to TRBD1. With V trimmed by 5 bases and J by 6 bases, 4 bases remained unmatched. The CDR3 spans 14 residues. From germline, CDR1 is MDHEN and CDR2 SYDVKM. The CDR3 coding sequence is TGTGCCAGCAGTCAGACAGGGGGCAGTCAGCCCCAGCATTTT. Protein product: CASSQTGGSQPQHF.

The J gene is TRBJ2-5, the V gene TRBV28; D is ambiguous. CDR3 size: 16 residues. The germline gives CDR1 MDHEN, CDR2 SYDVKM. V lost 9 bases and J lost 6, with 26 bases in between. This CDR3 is CARLPLRRPLPKTQYF. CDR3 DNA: TGTGCCAGACTCCCCCTTAGGCGGCCCCTCCCGAAGACCCAGTACTTC.

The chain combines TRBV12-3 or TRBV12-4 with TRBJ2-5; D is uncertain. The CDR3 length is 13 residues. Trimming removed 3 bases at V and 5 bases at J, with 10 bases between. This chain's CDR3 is CASSFGPRETQYF. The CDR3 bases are TGTGCCAGCAGTTTCGGGCCACGGGAGACCCAGTACTTC.

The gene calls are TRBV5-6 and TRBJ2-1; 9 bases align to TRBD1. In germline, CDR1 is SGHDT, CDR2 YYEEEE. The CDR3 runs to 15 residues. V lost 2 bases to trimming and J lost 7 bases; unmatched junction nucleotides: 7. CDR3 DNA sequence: TGTGCCAGCAGCTTCGACAGGGGGAAGAGGAATGAGCAGTTCTTC. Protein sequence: CASSFDRGKRNEQFF. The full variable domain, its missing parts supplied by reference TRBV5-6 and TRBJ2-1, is DAGVTQSPTHLIKTRGQQVTLRCSPKSGHDTVSWYQQALGQGPQFIFQYYEEEERQRGNFPDRFSGHQFPNYSSELNVNALLLGDSALYLCASSFDRGKRNEQFFGPGTRLTVL.

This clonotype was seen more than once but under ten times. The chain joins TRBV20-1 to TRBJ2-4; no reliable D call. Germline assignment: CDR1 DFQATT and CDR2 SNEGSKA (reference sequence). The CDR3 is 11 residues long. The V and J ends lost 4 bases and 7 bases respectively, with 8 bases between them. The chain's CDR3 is CSATSLNIQYF. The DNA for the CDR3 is TGCAGTGCTACCTCTCTGAACATTCAGTACTTC.

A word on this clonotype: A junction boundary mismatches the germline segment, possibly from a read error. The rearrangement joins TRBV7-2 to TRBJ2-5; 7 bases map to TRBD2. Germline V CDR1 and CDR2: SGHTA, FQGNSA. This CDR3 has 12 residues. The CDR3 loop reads CASSPAGEAQYF. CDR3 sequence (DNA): TGTGCCAGCAGCCCGGCGGGAGAGGCCCAGTACTTC.

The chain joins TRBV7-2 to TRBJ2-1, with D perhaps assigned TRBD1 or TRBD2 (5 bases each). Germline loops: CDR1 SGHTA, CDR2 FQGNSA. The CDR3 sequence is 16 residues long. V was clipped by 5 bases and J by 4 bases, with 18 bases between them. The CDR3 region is CASSPPGRAAYNEQFF. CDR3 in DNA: TGTGCCAGCAGCCCCCCGGGACGAGCGGCTTACAATGAGCAGTTCTTC.

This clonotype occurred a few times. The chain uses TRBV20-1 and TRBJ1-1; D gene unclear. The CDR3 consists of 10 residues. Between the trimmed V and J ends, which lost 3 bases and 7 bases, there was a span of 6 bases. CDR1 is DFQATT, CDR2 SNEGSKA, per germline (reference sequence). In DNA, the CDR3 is TGCAGTGCTAGGGCAAATGAAGCTTTCTTT. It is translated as CSARANEAFF.

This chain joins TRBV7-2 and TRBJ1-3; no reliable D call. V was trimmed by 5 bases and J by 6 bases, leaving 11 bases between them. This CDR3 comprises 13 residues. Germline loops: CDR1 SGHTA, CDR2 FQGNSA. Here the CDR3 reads CASSPGRVNTIYF. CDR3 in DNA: TGTGCCAGCAGCCCAGGACGGGTAAACACCATATATTTT.

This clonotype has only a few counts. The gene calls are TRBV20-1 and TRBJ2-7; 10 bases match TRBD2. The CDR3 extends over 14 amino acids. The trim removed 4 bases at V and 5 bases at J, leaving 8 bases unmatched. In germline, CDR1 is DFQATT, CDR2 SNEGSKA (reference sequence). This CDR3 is CSATSGRAPDEQYF. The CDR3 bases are TGCAGTGCTACGAGCGGGAGGGCTCCAGACGAGCAGTACTTC.

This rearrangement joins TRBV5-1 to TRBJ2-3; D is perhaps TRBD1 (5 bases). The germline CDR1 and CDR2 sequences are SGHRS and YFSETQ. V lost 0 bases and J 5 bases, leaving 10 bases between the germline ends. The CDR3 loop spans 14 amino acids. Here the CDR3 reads CASSLGTTGDTQYF. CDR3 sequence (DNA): TGCGCCAGCAGCTTGGGGACAACTGGAGATACGCAGTATTTT.

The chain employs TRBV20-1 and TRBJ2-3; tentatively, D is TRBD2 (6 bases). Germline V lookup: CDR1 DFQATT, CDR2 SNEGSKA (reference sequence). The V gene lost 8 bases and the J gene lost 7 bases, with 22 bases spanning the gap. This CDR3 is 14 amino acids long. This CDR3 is CSPSSGERVYTQYF. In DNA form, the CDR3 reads TGCAGTCCCTCGTCGGGGGAGCGAGTCTATACGCAGTATTTT.

The CDR3 protein is CASSPQSYNEQFF. CDR3 in DNA: TGTGCCAGCAGCCCGCAGAGCTACAATGAGCAGTTCTTC. The V and J genes are TRBV7-9 and TRBJ2-1, with unresolved D. Per germline, CDR1 SEHNR and CDR2 FQNEAQ (reference sequence). Trimming took 5 bases from V and 3 from J, leaving 8 bases between them. The length of the CDR3 is 13 residues.

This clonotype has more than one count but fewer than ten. This CDR3 is CSAPGGAEQPQHF. The CDR3 coding sequence is TGCAGTGCCCCTGGAGGGGCGGAACAGCCCCAGCATTTT. The chain recombines TRBV20-1 with TRBJ1-5, with D maybe TRBD1 (5 bases). This CDR3 contains 13 residues. V was pared by 6 bases and J by 7 bases, with 16 bases between. Germline assignment: CDR1 DFQATT and CDR2 SNEGSKA (reference sequence).

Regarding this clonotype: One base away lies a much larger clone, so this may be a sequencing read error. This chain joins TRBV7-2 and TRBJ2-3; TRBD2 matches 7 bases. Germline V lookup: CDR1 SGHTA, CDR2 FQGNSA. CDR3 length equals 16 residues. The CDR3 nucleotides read TGTGCCAGCAGCTTATTTTCGGGAGGATCTACGGATACGCGGTATTTT. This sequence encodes CASSLFSGGSTDTRYF.

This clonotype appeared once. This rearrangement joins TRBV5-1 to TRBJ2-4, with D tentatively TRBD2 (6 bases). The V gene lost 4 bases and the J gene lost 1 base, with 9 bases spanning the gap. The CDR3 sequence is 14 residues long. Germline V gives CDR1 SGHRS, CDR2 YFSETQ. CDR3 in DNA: TGCGCCAGCAGCGACGCGGGGGCCAAAAACATTCAGTACTTC. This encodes CASSDAGAKNIQYF.

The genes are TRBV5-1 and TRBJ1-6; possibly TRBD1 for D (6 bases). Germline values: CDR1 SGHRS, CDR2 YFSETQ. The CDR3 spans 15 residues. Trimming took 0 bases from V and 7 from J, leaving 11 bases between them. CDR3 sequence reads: CASSLEGGTNSPLHF. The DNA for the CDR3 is TGCGCCAGCAGCTTGGAGGGGGGTACCAATTCACCCCTCCACTTT.